Presented here are 11 T cell receptor beta chains from one specimen sequenced in a study of CD8 T cells in ankylosing spondylitis. No cognate antigen is known for these TCRs. TCRdb fed the 5' RACE reads into MiXCR, producing one record per CDR3 protein. The repertoire has around 770,000 distinct CDR3 sequences, over 15% of them found once; the top ten carry around 20%. General observations from the study: A motif of fewer than ten highly homologous TCR beta variants was seen as apparently characteristic of ankylosing spondylitis blood.

The sequenced sample consisted of blood, either unsorted or a sorted T cell fraction (not recorded which). Receptors originate from a male donor with ankylosing spondylitis.

Only a few counts were recorded for this clonotype. The chain joins TRBV5-1 to TRBJ2-1; possibly TRBD1 for D (7 bases). Germline lookup yields CDR1 SGHRS and CDR2 YFSETQ. This CDR3 region has 15 residues. V was trimmed by 7 bases and J by 9 bases, leaving 23 bases between them. The CDR3 protein is CASGGEGARGSEQFF. The CDR3 region has the DNA TGCGCCAGCGGAGGTGAGGGGGCGCGGGGAAGTGAGCAGTTCTTC. The full variable domain, its missing parts supplied by reference TRBV5-1 and TRBJ2-1, is KAGVTQTPRYLIKTRGQQVTLSCSPISGHRSVSWYQQTPGQGLQFLFEYFSETQRNKGNFPGRFSGRQFSNSRSEMNVSTLELGDSALYLCASGGEGARGSEQFFGPGTRLTVL.

The rearrangement uses TRBV12-3 or TRBV12-4 and TRBJ2-2; possibly TRBD1 or TRBD2 for D (6 bases each). This CDR3 comprises 16 residues. Trimming removed 7 bases from V and 5 bases from J, with 20 bases in between. DNA of the CDR3: TGTGCCAGCAACCGGGGGCGAGCGCTACAAACCGGGGAGCTGTTTTTT. Translated, it gives CASNRGRALQTGELFF.

This clonotype has a handful of counts. The V gene is TRBV7-2, the J gene TRBJ2-2; 8 bases line up with TRBD1. The junction had 6 bases not matched to a gene; V was cut back by 2 bases and J by 4 bases. CDR1 SGHTA and CDR2 FQGNSA come from the germline V gene. The CDR3 runs 16 residues. The CDR3 protein is CASSLLPGGRTGELFF. CDR3 DNA sequence: TGTGCCAGCAGCTTATTGCCAGGGGGCCGCACCGGGGAGCTGTTTTTT.

To note about this clonotype: This may come from a read error, since a much larger clone is one base off. The CDR3 DNA reads as TGTGCCAGCAGCCAATGGTACCAAGAGACCCAGTACTTC. Its protein is CASSQWYQETQYF. This chain links TRBV7-2 with TRBJ2-5, with D unclear. The CDR3 has 13 amino acids. The germline V and J ends were trimmed by 5 bases and 0 bases, with 7 bases remaining between them. In germline, CDR1 is SGHTA, CDR2 FQGNSA.

This clonotype was recorded at least ten times. The V gene is TRBV2, the J gene TRBJ2-1, with 7 bases that match TRBD2. The CDR3 is made up of 15 amino acids. V trimming: 0 bases; J trimming: 2 bases; junction bases outside the gene matches: 1. CDR1 is SNHLY and CDR2 is FYNNEI in the germline V gene. The CDR3 DNA follows: TGTGCCAGCAGTGAAGCGGGAGGGCCCTACAATGAGCAGTTCTTC. Translating gives CASSEAGGPYNEQFF.

This clonotype was seen at least ten times. In DNA form, the CDR3 reads TGCAGCGTGGACAGGGGGTCCACCGGGGAGCTGTTTTTT. Residues: CSVDRGSTGELFF. The chain carries TRBV29-1 and TRBJ2-2, with 10 bases identical to TRBD1. There are 13 residues in the CDR3. V lost 6 bases, J lost 4 bases, and 2 bases stayed unmatched. Germline CDR1 is SQVTM and CDR2 is ANQGSEA.

As concerns this clonotype: The junction departs from germline at one end; a sequencing error may be responsible. J is TRBJ2-2 and V is TRBV10-3; TRBD2 might be the D (5 bases). CDR1 is ENHRY and CDR2 is SYGVKD in the germline V gene. The CDR3 is 16 amino acids. The CDR3 sequence: CAISESPPDLSGELVF. CDR3 in DNA: TGTGCCATCAGTGAGTCGCCCCCTGACCTGTCCGGGGAGCTGGTTTTT.

This clonotype was observed a handful of times. The CDR3 here is CASSDRDRGLYEQYF. Written as DNA, the CDR3 is TGTGCCAGCAGTGACCGGGACAGGGGCTTATACGAGCAGTACTTC. The chain joins TRBV27 to TRBJ2-7, with 10 nucleotides matching TRBD1. J was trimmed by 4 bases and V by 5 bases; bases with no gene match: 8. This CDR3 has 15 residues. Per germline, CDR1 MNHEY and CDR2 SMNVEV (reference sequence).

The chain has TRBV4-1 and TRBJ2-5; possible D gene TRBD1, 6 bases. The germline V and J ends were trimmed by 3 bases and 9 bases, with 23 bases remaining between them. Germline loops: CDR1 MGHRA, CDR2 YSYEKL. The CDR3 covers 16 residues. The CDR3 is CASSQGTPESRGPQYF. As DNA, the CDR3 is TGCGCCAGCAGCCAGGGGACACCAGAATCTCGGGGACCCCAGTACTTC.

This clonotype was picked up a small number of times. The chain carries TRBV29-1 and TRBJ2-7, with D unclear. Per the germline V gene, CDR1 is SQVTM and CDR2 is ANQGSEA. There are 12 residues in the CDR3. Trimming stripped 4 bases from V and 3 bases from J, with 10 bases between. For the CDR3, the DNA is TGCAGCGTTGTATTTTCGAACTACGAGCAGTACTTC. Translated: CSVVFSNYEQYF.

This clonotype showed up just a few times. V is TRBV5-1 and J is TRBJ1-2; 11 bases fit TRBD1. Losses at the gene ends were 4 bases for V and 10 bases for J; bases not matched to a gene: 12. Germline lookup yields CDR1 SGHRS and CDR2 YFSETQ. The length of the CDR3 is 15 residues. Here the CDR3 DNA reads TGCGCCAGCAGCACGTCCGGGACAGGGGGATTTGCCTACACCTTC. Its translation is CASSTSGTGGFAYTF.